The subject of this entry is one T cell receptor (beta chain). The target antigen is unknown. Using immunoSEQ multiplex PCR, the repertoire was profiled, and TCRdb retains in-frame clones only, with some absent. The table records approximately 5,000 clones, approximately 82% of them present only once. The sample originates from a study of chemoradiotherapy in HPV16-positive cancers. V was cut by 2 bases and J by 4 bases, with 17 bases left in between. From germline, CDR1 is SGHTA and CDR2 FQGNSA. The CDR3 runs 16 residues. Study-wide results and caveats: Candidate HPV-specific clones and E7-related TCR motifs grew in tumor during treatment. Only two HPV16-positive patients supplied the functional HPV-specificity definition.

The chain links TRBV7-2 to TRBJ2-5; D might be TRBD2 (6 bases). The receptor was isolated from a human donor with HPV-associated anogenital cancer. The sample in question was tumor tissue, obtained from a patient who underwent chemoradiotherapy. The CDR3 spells CASSLSFRGRGETQYF. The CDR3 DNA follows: TGTGCCAGCAGCTTATCCTTTCGGGGGAGAGGAGAGACCCAGTACTTC. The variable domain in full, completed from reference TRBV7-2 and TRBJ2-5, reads GAGVSQSPSNKVTEKGKDVELRCDPISGHTALYWYRQSLGQGLEFLIYFQGNSAPDKSGLPSDRFSAERTGGSVSTLTIQRTQQEDSAVYLCASSLSFRGRGETQYFGPGTRLLVL.